This T cell receptor (beta chain) stems from a study of shared T cell receptors in the human thymus. This CDR3 has 13 amino acids. V lost 5 bases to trimming and J lost 8 bases; unmatched junction nucleotides: 4. CDR1 and CDR2 (germline): MGHRA, YSYEKL. Method: immunoSEQ multiplex PCR; TCRdb's copy keeps in-frame clones and lacks some. The table lists fewer than 700,000 clones, roughly 88% of them singletons. The data were also submitted as part of a second study, on human thymus T cells. That paper adds: Congenital heart defects were the reason for the corrective surgery that the donors, healthy Finnish infants, were having. Surgeons resected thymus tissue during corrective heart surgery. What appeared biased in thymic and blood repertoires was the usage of V and J genes. Thymic repertoires overlap heavily among unrelated individuals, related research has reported.

The source material was thymocytes. This chain uses TRBV4-1 with TRBJ1-1, with 11 bases identical to TRBD1. This sequence was found in a boy younger than two with a congenital heart defect. The CDR3 sequence is CASSSRDRGEAFF. CDR3 coding DNA: TGCGCCAGCAGCTCCCGGGACAGGGGGGAAGCTTTCTTT.